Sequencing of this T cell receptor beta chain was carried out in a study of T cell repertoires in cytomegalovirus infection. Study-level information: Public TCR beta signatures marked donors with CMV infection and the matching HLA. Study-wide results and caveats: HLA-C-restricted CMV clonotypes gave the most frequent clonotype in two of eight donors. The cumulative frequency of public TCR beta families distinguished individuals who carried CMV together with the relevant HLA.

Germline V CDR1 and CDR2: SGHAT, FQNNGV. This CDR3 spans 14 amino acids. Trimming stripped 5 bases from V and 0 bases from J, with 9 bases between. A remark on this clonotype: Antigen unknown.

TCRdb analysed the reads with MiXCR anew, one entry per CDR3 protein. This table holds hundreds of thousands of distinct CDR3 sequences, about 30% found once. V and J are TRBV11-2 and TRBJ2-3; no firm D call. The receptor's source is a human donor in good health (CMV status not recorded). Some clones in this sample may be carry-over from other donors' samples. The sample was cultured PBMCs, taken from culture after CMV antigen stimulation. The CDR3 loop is CASSPARSTDTQYF. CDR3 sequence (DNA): TGTGCCAGCAGCCCGGCTCGAAGCACAGATACGCAGTATTTT. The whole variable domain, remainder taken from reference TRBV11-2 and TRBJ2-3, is EAGVAQSPRYKIIEKRQSVAFWCNPISGHATLYWYQQILGQGPKLLIQFQNNGVVDDSQLPKDRFSAERLKGVDSTLKIQPAKLEDSAVYLCASSPARSTDTQYFGPGTRLTVL.